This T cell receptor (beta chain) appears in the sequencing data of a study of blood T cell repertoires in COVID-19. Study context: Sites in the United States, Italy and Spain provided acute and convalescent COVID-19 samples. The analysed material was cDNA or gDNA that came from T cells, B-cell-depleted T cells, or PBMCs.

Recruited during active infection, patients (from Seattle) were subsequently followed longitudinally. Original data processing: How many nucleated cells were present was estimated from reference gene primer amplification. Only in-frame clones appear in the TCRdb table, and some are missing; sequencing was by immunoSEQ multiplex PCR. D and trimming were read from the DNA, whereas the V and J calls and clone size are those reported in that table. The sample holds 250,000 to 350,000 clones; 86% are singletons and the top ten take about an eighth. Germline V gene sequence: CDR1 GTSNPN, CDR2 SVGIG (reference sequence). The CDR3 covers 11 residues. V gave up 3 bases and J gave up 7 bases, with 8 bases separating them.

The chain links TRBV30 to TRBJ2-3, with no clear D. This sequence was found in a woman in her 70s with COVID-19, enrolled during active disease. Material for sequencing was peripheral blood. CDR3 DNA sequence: TGTGCCTGGAGAGTTTCTAATACGCAGTATTTT. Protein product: CAWRVSNTQYF.